Each of the 27 T cell receptor beta chains below was sequenced from the same sample in a study of T-cell memory formation after mild COVID-19. TCRdb independently ran MiXCR on the 5' RACE reads; one entry per CDR3 protein. The table lists some 340,000 distinct CDR3 sequences, 10% to 15% of them singletons, with about a fifth in the top ten. The specimen sequenced was PBMCs or a T cell subset sorted from them (not recorded which). The source of these receptors is a man in his late teens or twenties who had mild COVID-19 (a few samples of this study predate the infection). Cell type and time point are not known.

V gene TRBV5-1 combines with J gene TRBJ1-2; D perhaps matches TRBD1 (6 bases). CDR1 and CDR2 from the germline V gene are SGHRS and YFSETQ. V lost 0 bases, J lost 8 bases, and 14 bases lay in between. CDR3 length: 14 residues. CDR3 protein: CASSLGLQGSGYTF. Written as DNA, the CDR3 is TGCGCCAGCAGCTTGGGTTTACAGGGAAGCGGCTACACCTTC.

In this sample, this clonotype turned up a few times. The chain combines TRBV4-1 with TRBJ2-7; either TRBD1 or TRBD2 may fit D (6 bases each). Germline CDR1 is MGHRA and CDR2 is YSYEKL. The CDR3 consists of 15 residues. Trimming took off 2 bases at V and 3 bases at J, with 14 bases between the two ends. The CDR3 nucleotides read TGCGCCAGCAGCCAAACCGCGGGACACTACTACGAGCAGTACGTC. Protein sequence: CASSQTAGHYYEQYV.

The chain joins TRBV20-1 to TRBJ1-6; D is unclear. Germline CDR1 DFQATT, CDR2 SNEGSKA (reference sequence). CDR3 length: 15 residues. V shed 5 bases and J shed 0 bases, with 11 bases lying between them. CDR3 region: CSAQIRSSYNSPLHF. CDR3 DNA: TGCAGTGCTCAGATCCGGAGCTCCTATAATTCACCCCTCCACTTT.

The rearrangement uses TRBV7-2 and TRBJ2-3; 11 bases map to TRBD2. The V gene's germline CDR1 is SGHTA and CDR2 FQGNSA. V dropped 3 bases and J dropped 4; count of bases not matched to a gene: 9. The CDR3 runs 17 residues. This chain's CDR3 is CASSLGSSGGAPDTQYF. CDR3 sequence (DNA): TGTGCCAGCAGCTTGGGAAGTAGCGGGGGGGCCCCAGATACGCAGTATTTT.

The gene calls are TRBV4-1 and TRBJ2-5; 9 positions match TRBD2. CDR1 and CDR2 (germline): MGHRA, YSYEKL. V lost 4 bases and J lost 10; bases outside the gene matches: 10. The CDR3 contains 14 residues. CDR3 DNA sequence: TGCGCCAGCAGCCGACTAGCGGTCCCAAGAGTCCAGTACTTC. Translation: CASSRLAVPRVQYF.

This chain joins TRBV11-2 and TRBJ2-1; the match to TRBD2 covers 11 bases. Germline V gives CDR1 SGHAT, CDR2 FQNNGV. The CDR3 consists of 16 residues. The J segment lost 0 bases and the V segment lost 3 bases, leaving 1 base of the junction unmatched. The CDR3 is CASSFSGGGSYNEQFF. Written as DNA, the CDR3 is TGTGCCAGCAGCTTTAGCGGGGGGGGCTCCTACAATGAGCAGTTCTTC.

The chain uses TRBV2 and TRBJ1-1; TRBD1 matches 7 bases. In germline, CDR1 is SNHLY, CDR2 FYNNEI. This CDR3 contains 14 residues. V lost 4 bases, J lost 6 bases, and 8 bases stayed unmatched. The chain's CDR3 is CASSVGGGQAEAFF. The CDR3 DNA reads TGTGCCAGCAGTGTGGGTGGCGGACAGGCTGAAGCTTTCTTT.

V usage is TRBV5-5 and J usage is TRBJ2-7; 7 bases are a match to TRBD1. The junction had 10 bases not matched to a gene; V was cut back by 4 bases and J by 0 bases. The CDR3 runs 16 residues. CDR1 is SGHKS, CDR2 YYEKEE, per germline (reference sequence). The CDR3 DNA is TGTGCCAGCAGCCCACGGACAGGAGACCTCTCCTACGAGCAGTACTTC. It yields the protein CASSPRTGDLSYEQYF.

This chain joins TRBV5-1 and TRBJ2-2; no definite D call. V was shortened by 2 bases and J by 7 bases, with 6 bases between the two germline ends. Germline CDR1 is SGHRS and CDR2 is YFSETQ. The CDR3 is 12 residues long. The CDR3 coding sequence is TGCGCCAGCAGCTTTGGCGTCGGGGAGCTGTTTTTT. Its translation is CASSFGVGELFF.

This clonotype has ten or more counts. The rearrangement uses TRBV2 and TRBJ2-3, with 9 bases that match TRBD2. Germline-derived CDR1 and CDR2 are SNHLY and FYNNEI. CDR3 length equals 15 residues. V shed 5 bases, J shed 6 bases, and the junction held 9 bases outside the gene matches. The CDR3 DNA reads as TGTGCCAGCAGTCAGCGGGGGGCCTCACTGGATACGCAGTATTTT. Translated: CASSQRGASLDTQYF.

The chain carries TRBV10-3 and TRBJ2-3, with a possible D match to TRBD1 (6 bases). The ends were cut back, 11 bases at V and 5 bases at J, with 23 bases in the middle. This CDR3 comprises 15 residues. From germline, CDR1 is ENHRY and CDR2 SYGVKD. The CDR3 nucleotides read TGTGCCGTAGGAAGCTTCGGGACAACAGTAGATACGCAGTATTTT. Translated, it gives CAVGSFGTTVDTQYF.

The genes are TRBV20-1 and TRBJ2-5, with D tentatively TRBD1 (6 bases). V shed 2 bases and J shed 5 bases, with 9 bases lying between them. Germline V gene data show CDR1 as DFQATT and CDR2 as SNEGSKA (reference sequence). This CDR3 region has 12 residues. CDR3 amino acids: CSARRQGETQYF. The DNA of the CDR3 is TGCAGTGCTAGAAGGCAGGGGGAGACCCAGTACTTC.

The rearrangement uses TRBV20-1 and TRBJ1-1, with D unclear. The CDR3 is 11 amino acids. Trimming took 5 bases from V and 1 from J, leaving 5 bases between them. Germline loops: CDR1 DFQATT, CDR2 SNEGSKA (reference sequence). The CDR3 coding sequence is TGCAGTGCTCCAGGGAACACTGAAGCTTTCTTT. Its protein product is CSAPGNTEAFF.

This clonotype has a handful of counts. The chain couples TRBV29-1 to TRBJ1-2; no firm D call. V lost 7 bases, J lost 5 bases, and 17 bases lay in between. The CDR3 has 13 amino acids. Germline V lookup: CDR1 SQVTM, CDR2 ANQGSEA. In DNA, the CDR3 is TGCAGCGCGGTGGAGCGAAATAGGTATGGCTACACCTTC. Translation: CSAVERNRYGYTF.

The V call is TRBV11-2, the J call TRBJ2-5, with 8 bases matching TRBD2. With V trimmed by 3 bases and J by 1 base, 4 bases remained unmatched. CDR1 SGHAT and CDR2 FQNNGV come from the germline V gene. The CDR3 has 15 amino acids. CDR3 region: CASSFPGGSQETQYF. For the CDR3, the DNA is TGTGCCAGCAGCTTTCCGGGGGGGAGCCAAGAGACCCAGTACTTC.

This sequence joins TRBV28 and TRBJ2-1, with D perhaps matching TRBD2 (6 bases). Trimming took off 6 bases at V and 10 bases at J, with 13 bases between the two ends. The germline V gene encodes CDR1 MDHEN and CDR2 SYDVKM. This CDR3 is 12 amino acids long. The CDR3 DNA is TGTGCCAGCAGGGAGGGCGGAAGGGAGCAGTTCTTC. This sequence encodes CASREGGREQFF.

The gene calls are TRBV14 and TRBJ2-5; D unclear. Looked up from germline, CDR1 is SGHDN and CDR2 is FVKESK. The CDR3 extends over 15 amino acids. Trimming shortened V by 0 bases and J by 1 base, and 9 bases separated the two germline ends. CDR3 sequence: CASSQDTRSQETQYF. The DNA for the CDR3 is TGTGCCAGCAGCCAAGATACCAGAAGCCAAGAGACCCAGTACTTC.

The gene calls are TRBV4-1 and TRBJ1-6, with a possible D match to TRBD1 (6 bases). The CDR3 is 17 amino acids. Germline lookup yields CDR1 MGHRA and CDR2 YSYEKL. V was clipped by 0 bases and J by 5 bases, with 14 bases between them. The CDR3 region is CASSQDNRGADNSPLHF. The CDR3 bases are TGCGCCAGCAGCCAAGATAATAGGGGGGCCGATAATTCACCCCTCCACTTT.

This clonotype was seen only a few times. The genes are TRBV4-2 and TRBJ1-3, with D perhaps matching TRBD1 (6 bases). The V gene lost 4 bases and the J gene lost 0 bases, with 10 bases spanning the gap. The CDR3 spans 15 residues. The germline V gene has CDR1 LGHNA and CDR2 YNFKEQ. The CDR3 sequence: CASSPRQVSGNTIYF. In DNA, the CDR3 is TGTGCCAGCAGCCCCAGACAGGTCTCTGGAAACACCATATATTTT.

This clonotype was seen more than once but under ten times. The chain joins TRBV7-2 to TRBJ2-3; the D gene could be TRBD1 or TRBD2 (5 bases each). CDR3 length: 14 amino acids. The germline V gene has CDR1 SGHTA and CDR2 FQGNSA. The V end lost 5 bases, the J end lost 2 bases, and 11 bases lay between the germline ends. In DNA, the CDR3 is TGTGCCAGCAGCCAGACGGGGACCACAGATACGCAGTATTTT. It yields the protein CASSQTGTTDTQYF.

This clonotype was recorded many times. V and J are TRBV7-2 and TRBJ2-1; D is uncertain. The CDR3 contains 15 residues. V dropped 2 bases and J dropped 4 bases, with 12 bases sitting between them. Germline values: CDR1 SGHTA, CDR2 FQGNSA. CDR3 residues: CASSLNGYSYNEQFF. Written as DNA, the CDR3 is TGTGCCAGCAGCTTAAACGGGTACTCTTACAATGAGCAGTTCTTC.

This clonotype was picked up many times. The chain is built from TRBV12-5 and TRBJ2-1, with TRBD1 matching 8 bases. CDR1 and CDR2 (germline): LGHNT, FRNRAP. Unmatched junction bases numbered 7, after V lost 3 bases and J lost 9 bases. The CDR3 contains 14 residues. CDR3 region: CASGFGTGVFEQFF. DNA for the CDR3: TGTGCTAGTGGTTTCGGGACAGGAGTCTTTGAGCAGTTCTTC.

The table lists this clonotype with a few counts. Sequence at one end of the junction differs from germline and may be a read error. The chain couples TRBV6-2 or TRBV6-3 to TRBJ2-5; TRBD2 agrees at 11 bases. Germline assignment: CDR1 MNHEY and CDR2 SVGEGT. The CDR3 extends over 13 amino acids. The CDR3 loop is CASRNLAGGSPHF. The CDR3 coding sequence is TGTGCCAGCAGGAACCTAGCGGGGGGCTCCCCCCACTTC.

Only a few counts were recorded for this clonotype. The rearrangement joins TRBV5-1 to TRBJ2-3, with unresolved D. This CDR3 contains 14 residues. V shed 2 bases and J shed 1 base, with 8 bases lying between them. Germline V gene sequence: CDR1 SGHRS, CDR2 YFSETQ. CDR3 residues: CASSLEPGTDTQYF. The CDR3 nucleotides are TGCGCCAGCAGCTTAGAACCAGGCACAGATACGCAGTATTTT.

J is TRBJ2-4 and V is TRBV4-3; the D gene is possibly TRBD2 (5 bases). CDR1 is LGHNA, CDR2 YSLEER, per germline. CDR3 size: 16 residues. The V end was cut by 4 bases, the J end by 5 bases, with 18 bases between. The DNA of the CDR3 is TGCGCCAGCAGCCGGACCTCGTTCCCCGGGGAAAACATTCAGTACTTC. As protein: CASSRTSFPGENIQYF.

This chain connects TRBV19 to TRBJ2-1, with a weak D call TRBD2 (6 bases). Germline-derived CDR1 and CDR2 are LNHDA and SQIVND (reference sequence). CDR3 length: 13 amino acids. The V gene lost 4 bases and the J gene lost 5 bases, with 9 bases spanning the gap. The CDR3 DNA follows: TGTGCCAGTAGTACCGGGACTGACAATGAGCAGTTCTTC. Its protein product is CASSTGTDNEQFF.

This chain uses TRBV24-1 with TRBJ1-6, with TRBD1 as a possible D gene (6 bases). From germline, CDR1 is KGHDR and CDR2 SFDVKD. The CDR3 has 14 amino acids. V was pared by 4 bases and J by 10 bases, with 13 bases between. The DNA for the CDR3 is TGTGCCACCAGTGACAACAGGGTTGGCTCACCCCTCCACTTT. Translation: CATSDNRVGSPLHF.